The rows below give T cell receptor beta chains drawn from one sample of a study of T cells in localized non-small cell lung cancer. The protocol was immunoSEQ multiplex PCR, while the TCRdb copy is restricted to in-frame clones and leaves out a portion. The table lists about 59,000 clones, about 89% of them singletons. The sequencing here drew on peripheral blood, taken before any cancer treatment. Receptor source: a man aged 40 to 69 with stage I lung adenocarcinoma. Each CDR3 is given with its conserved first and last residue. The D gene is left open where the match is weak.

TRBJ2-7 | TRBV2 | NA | CASRAGTGYSYEQYF | TGTGCCAGCAGGGCCGGCACAGGGTACTCCTACGAGCAGTACTTC
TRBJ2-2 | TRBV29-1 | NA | CSVPIPNTGELFF | TGCAGCGTTCCTATACCGAACACCGGGGAGCTGTTTTTT
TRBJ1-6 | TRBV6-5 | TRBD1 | CASSYDRENSPLHF | TGTGCCAGCAGTTACGACAGGGAGAATTCACCCCTCCACTTT
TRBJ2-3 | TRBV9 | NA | CASSVGGGSTDTQYF | TGTGCCAGCAGCGTAGGGGGCGGGTCTACAGATACGCAGTATTTT
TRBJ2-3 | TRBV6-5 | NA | CASSQTGTSDTQYF | TGTGCCAGCAGTCAAACAGGGACCTCAGATACGCAGTATTTT
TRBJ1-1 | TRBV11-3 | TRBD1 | CASSSQQGPDTEAFF | TGTGCCAGCAGCTCCCAACAGGGGCCCGACACTGAAGCTTTCTTT
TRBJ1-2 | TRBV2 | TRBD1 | CASSRDSNYGYTF | TGTGCCAGCAGTCGGGACAGCAACTATGGCTACACCTTC
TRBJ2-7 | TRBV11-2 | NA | CASSLRPATSISYEQYF | TGTGCCAGCAGCTTGAGGCCAGCAACCTCTATCTCCTACGAGCAGTACTTC
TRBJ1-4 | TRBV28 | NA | CASSLSEKLFF | TGTGCCAGCAGTTTATCTGAAAAACTGTTTTTT
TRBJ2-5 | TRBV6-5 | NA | CASRSAGETQYF | TGTGCCAGCAGATCAGCGGGAGAGACCCAGTACTTC
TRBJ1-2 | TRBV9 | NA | CASSVSDSNYGYTF | TGTGCCAGCAGCGTAAGCGACTCCAACTATGGCTACACCTTC
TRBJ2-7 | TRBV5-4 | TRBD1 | CASSFGQGAHEQYF | TGTGCCAGCAGCTTCGGACAGGGGGCTCACGAGCAGTACTTC
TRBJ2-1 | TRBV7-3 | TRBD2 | CASSRLGISGTNSYNEQFF | TGTGCCAGCAGCCGACTGGGGATTAGCGGGACCAACTCCTACAATGAGCAGTTCTTC
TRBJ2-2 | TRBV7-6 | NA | CASSLAWQVNGELFF | TGTGCCAGCAGCTTAGCCTGGCAGGTTAACGGGGAGCTGTTTTTT
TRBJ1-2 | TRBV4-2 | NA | CASSQVLGGYTF | TGTGCCAGCAGCCAAGTACTCGGGGGCTACACCTTC
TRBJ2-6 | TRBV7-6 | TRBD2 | CASSQLADYSGANVLTF | TGTGCCAGCAGCCAACTAGCGGACTACTCTGGGGCCAACGTCCTGACTTTC
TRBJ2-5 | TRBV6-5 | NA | CASSSAGVETQYF | TGTGCCAGCAGTTCCGCAGGGGTAGAGACCCAGTACTTC